The T cell receptor (beta chain) under discussion was sequenced for a study of beta chain features in type 1 diabetes. Study-wide background: Healthy donors resembled patients in age, gender and cell yields. Whole-study findings and limits: People with Type 1 diabetes carried modestly yet significantly shorter TCRB CDR3s in all four CD4+ subsets. An over-representation of cells with high TCR expression could result from cDNA sequencing.

The sequenced template was cDNA made from the entire isolated RNA. Some clones are missing from TCRdb's copy, which holds only in-frame ones; the method was immunoSEQ multiplex PCR. The sample lists about 700,000 clones; roughly 13% were seen once. Details on this clone: Its antigen is not identified.

Stem cell-like memory, regulatory, central memory and naive CD4+ cells were sorted via CD45RO/CCR7/CD25/CD127/CD95/CD27. Once sorted, every population was more than 95% pure. The germline V gene encodes CDR1 MNHNS and CDR2 SASEGT. V lost 6 bases, J lost 7 bases, and 6 bases lay in between. CDR3 size: 10 residues. The chain uses TRBV6-1 and TRBJ1-1; D is ambiguous. This TCR derives from a man younger than 35 with type 1 diabetes. Sequenced material: naive CD4+ T cells from blood. The CDR3 region is CASRFSEAFF. The CDR3 DNA reads as TGTGCCAGCAGGTTCAGTGAAGCTTTCTTT.